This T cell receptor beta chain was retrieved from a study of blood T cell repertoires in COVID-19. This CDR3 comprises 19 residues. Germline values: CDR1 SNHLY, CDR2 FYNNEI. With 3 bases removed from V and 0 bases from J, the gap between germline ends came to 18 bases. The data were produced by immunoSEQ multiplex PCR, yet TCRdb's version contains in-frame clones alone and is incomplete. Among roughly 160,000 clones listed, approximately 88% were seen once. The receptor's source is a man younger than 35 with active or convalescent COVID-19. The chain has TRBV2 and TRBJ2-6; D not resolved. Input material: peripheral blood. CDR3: CASSDSVPSTYSGANVLTF. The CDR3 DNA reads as TGTGCCAGCAGTGATTCGGTACCTTCTACGTACTCTGGGGCCAACGTCCTGACTTTC.